This TCR beta chain was sequenced in a study of blood T cell repertoires in COVID-19. Study context: Samples of COVID-19 (acute and convalescent) were obtained from the United States, Italy and Spain. T cells, B-cell-depleted T cells, or PBMCs provided the cDNA or gDNA that served as material.

Using immunoSEQ multiplex PCR, the repertoire was profiled, and TCRdb retains in-frame clones only, with some absent. The data hold approximately 270,000 clones, with about 89% observed a single time. V lost 7 bases, J lost 0 bases, and 21 bases stayed unmatched. Germline values: CDR1 GTSNPN, CDR2 SVGIG (reference sequence). The CDR3 spans 19 residues. The origin of this receptor is a man aged 25 to 45 with acute or convalescent COVID-19. The sequenced material came from peripheral blood. The rearrangement links TRBV30 to TRBJ2-7; 10 bases match TRBD1. CDR3 residues: CASLTYGTGALLSSYEQYF. The CDR3 nucleotides are TGTGCCTCTCTGACATACGGGACAGGGGCATTACTGAGCTCCTACGAGCAGTACTTC.